Given below is one T cell receptor beta chain in context. Per the original data handling: In the immunoSEQ data, sequences were junction-only and lacked quality scores, so filtering differed. Assay: immunoSEQ multiplex PCR; the TCRdb copy retains only in-frame clones and omits some. V, J and clone size are taken as reported in that table, and D and trimming were inferred from the DNA itself. The sample yields around 2,000,000 clones, roughly 95% seen once. The CDR3 is made up of 13 amino acids. Germline CDR1 LNHNV, CDR2 YYDKDF (reference sequence). Trimming took 8 bases from V and 0 from J, leaving 8 bases between them. CD45RO-negative, CCR7-positively selected cells formed the naive CD8 fraction, excluding terminally differentiated effector memory CD45RA+ cells. The data originate from a study of shared clonotypes between healthy human individuals.

The specimen sequenced was naive CD8+ T cells sorted from blood. This TCR was recovered from a man aged 18 to 29 in good health. The chain couples TRBV15 to TRBJ2-1; D is uncertain. In DNA, the CDR3 is TGTGCCACCGGCCCGAGCTCCTACAATGAGCAGTTCTTC. Protein: CATGPSSYNEQFF.